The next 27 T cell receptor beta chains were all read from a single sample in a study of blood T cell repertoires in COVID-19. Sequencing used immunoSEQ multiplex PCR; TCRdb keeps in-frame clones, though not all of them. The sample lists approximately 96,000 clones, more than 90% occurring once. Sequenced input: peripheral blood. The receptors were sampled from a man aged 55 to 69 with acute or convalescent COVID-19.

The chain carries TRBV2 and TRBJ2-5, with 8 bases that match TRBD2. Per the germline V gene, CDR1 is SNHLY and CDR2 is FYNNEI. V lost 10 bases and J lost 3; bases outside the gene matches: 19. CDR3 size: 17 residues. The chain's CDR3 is CAIPIPPAAGVEETQYF. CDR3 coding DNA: TGTGCCATTCCCATCCCTCCCGCAGCGGGAGTTGAAGAGACCCAGTACTTC.

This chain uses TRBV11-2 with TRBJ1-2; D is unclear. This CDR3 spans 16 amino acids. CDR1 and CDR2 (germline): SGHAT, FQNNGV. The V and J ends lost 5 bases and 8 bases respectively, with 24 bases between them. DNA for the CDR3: TGTGCCAGCAGCAACCCGGACCGGGAGGGAATCGTAGGCTACACCTTC. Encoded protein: CASSNPDREGIVGYTF.

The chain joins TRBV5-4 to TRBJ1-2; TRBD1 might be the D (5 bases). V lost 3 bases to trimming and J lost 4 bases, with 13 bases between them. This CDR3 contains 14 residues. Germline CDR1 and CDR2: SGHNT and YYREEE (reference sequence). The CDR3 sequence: CASSSQATGYGYTF. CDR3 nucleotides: TGTGCCAGCAGCTCACAGGCCACGGGCTATGGCTACACCTTC.

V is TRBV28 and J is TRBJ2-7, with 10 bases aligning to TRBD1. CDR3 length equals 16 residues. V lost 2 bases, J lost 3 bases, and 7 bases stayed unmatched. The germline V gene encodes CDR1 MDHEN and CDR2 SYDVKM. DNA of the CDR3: TGTGCCAGCAGTTTAAGGGGGACAGGGGATTTCTACGAGCAGTACTTC. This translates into CASSLRGTGDFYEQYF.

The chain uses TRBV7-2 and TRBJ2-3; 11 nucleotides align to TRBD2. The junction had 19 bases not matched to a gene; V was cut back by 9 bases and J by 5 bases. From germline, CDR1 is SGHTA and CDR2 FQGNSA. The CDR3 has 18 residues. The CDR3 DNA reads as TGTGCCAGTCGTACTTCCTCAGGGGGTAGCGGGAGGGGAGATACGCAGTATTTT. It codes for CASRTSSGGSGRGDTQYF.

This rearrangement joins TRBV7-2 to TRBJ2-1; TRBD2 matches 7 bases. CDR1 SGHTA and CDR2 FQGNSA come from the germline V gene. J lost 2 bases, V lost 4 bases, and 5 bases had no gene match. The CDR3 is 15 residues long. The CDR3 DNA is TGTGCCAGCAGCTCAGCGGGGCGAACCTACAATGAGCAGTTCTTC. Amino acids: CASSSAGRTYNEQFF.

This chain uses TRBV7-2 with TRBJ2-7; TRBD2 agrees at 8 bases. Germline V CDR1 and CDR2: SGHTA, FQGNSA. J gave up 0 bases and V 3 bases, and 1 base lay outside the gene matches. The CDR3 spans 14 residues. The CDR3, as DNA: TGTGCCAGCAGCTTTGGGACTAGCTCCTACGAGCAGTACTTC. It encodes CASSFGTSSYEQYF.

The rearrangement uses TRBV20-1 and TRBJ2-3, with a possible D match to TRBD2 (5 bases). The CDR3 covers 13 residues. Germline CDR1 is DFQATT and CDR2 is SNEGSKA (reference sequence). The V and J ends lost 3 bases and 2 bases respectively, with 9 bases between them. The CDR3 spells CSASPLVTDTQYF. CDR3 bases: TGCAGTGCTAGTCCACTAGTCACAGATACGCAGTATTTT.

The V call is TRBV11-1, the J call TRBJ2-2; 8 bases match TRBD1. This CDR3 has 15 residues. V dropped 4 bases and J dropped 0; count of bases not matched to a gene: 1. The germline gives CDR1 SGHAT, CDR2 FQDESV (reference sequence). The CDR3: CASSSTGANTGELFF. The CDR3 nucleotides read TGTGCCAGCAGCTCGACAGGGGCGAACACCGGGGAGCTGTTTTTT.

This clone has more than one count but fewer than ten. The CDR3 DNA reads TGCGCCAGCAGCCAAGATAGACAGAGCGGGGCTTTCTTT. Translation gives CASSQDRQSGAFF. The rearrangement joins TRBV4-3 to TRBJ1-1, with a weak D call TRBD1 (5 bases). The CDR3 has 13 amino acids. Germline V lookup: CDR1 LGHNA, CDR2 YSLEER. Trimming cost V 0 bases and J 11 bases, with 13 bases left between them.

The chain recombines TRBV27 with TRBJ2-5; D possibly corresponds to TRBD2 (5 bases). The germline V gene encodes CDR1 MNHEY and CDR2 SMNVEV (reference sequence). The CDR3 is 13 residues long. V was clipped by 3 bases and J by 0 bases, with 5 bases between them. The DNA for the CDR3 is TGTGCCAGCAGTTTGGACTACCAAGAGACCCAGTACTTC. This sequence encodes CASSLDYQETQYF.

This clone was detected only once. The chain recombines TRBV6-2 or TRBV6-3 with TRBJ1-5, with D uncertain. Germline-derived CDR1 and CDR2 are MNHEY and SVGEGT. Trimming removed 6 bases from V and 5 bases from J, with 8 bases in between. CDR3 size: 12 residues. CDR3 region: CASSLQYQPQHF. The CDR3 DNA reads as TGTGCCAGCAGCCTCCAATATCAGCCCCAGCATTTT.

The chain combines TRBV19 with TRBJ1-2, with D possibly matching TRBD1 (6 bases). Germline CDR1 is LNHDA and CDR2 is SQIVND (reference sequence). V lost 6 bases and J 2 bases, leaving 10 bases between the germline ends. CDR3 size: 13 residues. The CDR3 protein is CASRFDRNYGYTF. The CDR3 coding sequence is TGTGCCAGTAGATTCGACAGGAACTATGGCTACACCTTC.

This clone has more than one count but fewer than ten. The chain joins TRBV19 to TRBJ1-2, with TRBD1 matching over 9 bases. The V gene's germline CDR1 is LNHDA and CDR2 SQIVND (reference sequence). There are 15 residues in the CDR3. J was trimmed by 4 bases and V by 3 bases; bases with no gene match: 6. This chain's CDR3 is CASSINSGQGYGYTF. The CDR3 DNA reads TGTGCCAGTAGTATTAACTCGGGACAGGGCTATGGCTACACCTTC. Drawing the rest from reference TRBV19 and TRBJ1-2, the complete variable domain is DGGITQSPKYLFRKEGQNVTLSCEQNLNHDAMYWYRQDPGQGLRLIYYSQIVNDFQKGDIAEGYSVSREKKESFPLTVTSAQKNPTAFYLCASSINSGQGYGYTFGSGTRLTVV.

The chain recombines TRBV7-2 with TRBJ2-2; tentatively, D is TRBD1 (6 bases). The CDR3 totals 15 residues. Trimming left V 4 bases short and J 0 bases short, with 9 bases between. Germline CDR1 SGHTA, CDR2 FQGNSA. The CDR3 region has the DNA TGTGCCAGCAGCTACAGGACAGCGAACACCGGGGAGCTGTTTTTT. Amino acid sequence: CASSYRTANTGELFF.

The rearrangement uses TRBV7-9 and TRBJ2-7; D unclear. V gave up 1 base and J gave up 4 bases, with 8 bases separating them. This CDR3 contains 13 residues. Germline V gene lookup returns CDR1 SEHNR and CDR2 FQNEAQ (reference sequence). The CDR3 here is CASSLVTPYEQYF. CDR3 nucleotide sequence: TGTGCCAGCAGCTTAGTGACACCGTACGAGCAGTACTTC.

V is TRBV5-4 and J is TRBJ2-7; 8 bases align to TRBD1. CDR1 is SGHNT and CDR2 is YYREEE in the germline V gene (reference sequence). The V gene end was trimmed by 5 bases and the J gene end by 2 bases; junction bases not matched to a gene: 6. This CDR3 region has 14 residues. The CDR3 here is CASSPGQDTYEQYF. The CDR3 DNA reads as TGTGCCAGCAGTCCGGGACAGGATACCTACGAGCAGTACTTC.

The CDR3 is CASSLQTVPTYEQYF. The CDR3, as DNA: TGTGCCAGCAGCTTACAGACAGTTCCGACCTACGAGCAGTACTTC. The J gene is TRBJ2-7, the V gene TRBV7-3; a weak D match, TRBD1 (5 bases). The germline V gene has CDR1 SGHTA and CDR2 FQGTGA. This CDR3 contains 15 residues. Between the trimmed V and J ends, which lost 2 bases and 2 bases, there was a span of 13 bases.

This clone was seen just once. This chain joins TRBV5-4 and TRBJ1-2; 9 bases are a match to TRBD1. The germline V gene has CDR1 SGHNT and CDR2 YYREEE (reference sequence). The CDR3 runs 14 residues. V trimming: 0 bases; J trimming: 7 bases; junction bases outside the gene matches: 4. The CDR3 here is CASSLGQGEGGYTF. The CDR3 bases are TGTGCCAGCAGCTTGGGACAGGGGGAGGGTGGCTACACCTTC.

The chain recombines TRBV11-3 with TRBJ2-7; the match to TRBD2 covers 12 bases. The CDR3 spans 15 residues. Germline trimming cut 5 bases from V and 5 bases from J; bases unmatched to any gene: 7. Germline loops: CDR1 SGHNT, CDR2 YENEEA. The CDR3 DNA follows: TGTGCCAGCAGCACAGGACTAGCGGGACTGGACGAGCAGTACTTC. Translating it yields CASSTGLAGLDEQYF.

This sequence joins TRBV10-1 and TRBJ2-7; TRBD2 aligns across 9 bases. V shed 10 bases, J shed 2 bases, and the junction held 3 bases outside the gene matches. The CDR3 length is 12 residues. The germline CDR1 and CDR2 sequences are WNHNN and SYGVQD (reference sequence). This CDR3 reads CATPSGTYEQYF. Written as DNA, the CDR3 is TGCGCCACCCCTAGCGGGACCTACGAGCAGTACTTC.

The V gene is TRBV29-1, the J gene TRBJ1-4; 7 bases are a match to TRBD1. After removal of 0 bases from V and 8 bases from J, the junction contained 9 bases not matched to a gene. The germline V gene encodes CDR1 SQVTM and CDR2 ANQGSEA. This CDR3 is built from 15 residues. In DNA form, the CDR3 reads TGCAGCGTTGAAGATGGGCAGGGGGTAGGAGAAAAACTGTTTTTT. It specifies CSVEDGQGVGEKLFF.

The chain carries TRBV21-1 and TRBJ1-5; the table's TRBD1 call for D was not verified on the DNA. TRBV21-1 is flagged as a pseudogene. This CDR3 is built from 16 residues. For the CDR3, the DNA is TGTGCCAGCAGCATTCACAGGGGTTGCCCCAATCAGCCCCAGCATTTT. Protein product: CASSIHRGCPNQPQHF.

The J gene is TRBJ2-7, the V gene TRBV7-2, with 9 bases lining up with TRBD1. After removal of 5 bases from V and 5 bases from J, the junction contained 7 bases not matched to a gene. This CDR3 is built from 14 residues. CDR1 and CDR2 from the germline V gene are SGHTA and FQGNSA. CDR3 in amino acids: CASSQPGQGNEQYF. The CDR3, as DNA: TGTGCCAGCAGCCAACCGGGACAGGGAAACGAGCAGTACTTC.

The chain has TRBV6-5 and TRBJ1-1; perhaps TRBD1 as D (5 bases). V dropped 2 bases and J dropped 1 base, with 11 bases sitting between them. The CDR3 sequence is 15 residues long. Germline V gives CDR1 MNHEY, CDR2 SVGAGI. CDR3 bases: TGTGCCAGCAGTTACCCGGGGGGAGAGAACACTGAAGCTTTCTTT. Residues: CASSYPGGENTEAFF.

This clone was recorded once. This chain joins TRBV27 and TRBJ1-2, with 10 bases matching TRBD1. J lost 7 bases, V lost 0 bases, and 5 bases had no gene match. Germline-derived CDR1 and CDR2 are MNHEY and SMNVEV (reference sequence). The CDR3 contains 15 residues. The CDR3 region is CASSLSMTGGGGYTF. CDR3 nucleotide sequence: TGTGCCAGCAGTTTATCTATGACAGGGGGCGGTGGCTACACCTTC.

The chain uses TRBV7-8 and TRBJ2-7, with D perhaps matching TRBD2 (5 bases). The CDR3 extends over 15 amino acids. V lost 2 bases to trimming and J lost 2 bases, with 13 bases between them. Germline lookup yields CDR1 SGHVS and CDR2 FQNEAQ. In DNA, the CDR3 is TGTGCCAGCAGCTTATCCCCGGGATGGACCTACGAGCAGTACTTC. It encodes CASSLSPGWTYEQYF.